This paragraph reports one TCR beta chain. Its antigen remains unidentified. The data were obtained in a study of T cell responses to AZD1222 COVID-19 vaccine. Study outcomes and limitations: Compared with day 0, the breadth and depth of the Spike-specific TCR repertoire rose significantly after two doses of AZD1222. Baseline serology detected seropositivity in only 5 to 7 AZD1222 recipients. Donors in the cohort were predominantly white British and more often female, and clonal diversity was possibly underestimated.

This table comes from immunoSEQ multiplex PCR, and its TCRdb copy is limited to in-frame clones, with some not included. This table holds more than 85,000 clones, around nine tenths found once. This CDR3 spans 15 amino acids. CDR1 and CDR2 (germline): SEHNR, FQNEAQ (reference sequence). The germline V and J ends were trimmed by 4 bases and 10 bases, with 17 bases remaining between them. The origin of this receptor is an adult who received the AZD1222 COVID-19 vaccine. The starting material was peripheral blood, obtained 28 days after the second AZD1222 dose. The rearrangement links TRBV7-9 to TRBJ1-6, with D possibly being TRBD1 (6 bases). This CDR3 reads CASSWNRERGSPLHF. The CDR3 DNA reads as TGTGCCAGCAGCTGGAACAGGGAGCGGGGATCACCCCTCCACTTT.